This entry describes one TCR beta chain. The antigen remains unidentified. V lost 10 bases, J lost 6 bases, and 8 bases stayed unmatched. This CDR3 is 14 amino acids long. Germline V lookup: CDR1 MDHEN, CDR2 SYDVKM. PCR amplification relied on 60 Vbeta primers (plus 13 Jbeta primers). Libraries were prepared by immunoSEQ multiplex PCR; TCRdb keeps only in-frame clonotypes and omits some of them. The sample gives 60,000 to 80,000 clones, about 72% of which show up once; 2.5% to 3.5% is in the top ten. This entry is derived from a study of cytomegalovirus exposure and HLA in healthy donors. Study-level information: In an earlier analysis, 95 million to 140 million unique TCR beta sequences were found from some 180 million T cells.

Whole-study results and caveats: Relative to the roughly 690-donor mean, N-insertions were reportedly fewer in an Asian-associated ancestry cluster in a later analysis. Rare TCR sequences dominated, though some public TCRs recurred in many donors. Analysis performed later found around 15,000 TCR beta sequences associated with HLA alleles at 0.05 false discovery rate.

The V gene is TRBV28, the J gene TRBJ2-1, with TRBD2 matching over 11 bases. The sequence was obtained from a girl aged 5-17 years in good health and CMV-seropositive. The material sequenced was PBMCs. The CDR3 here is CATTIAGGFNEQFF. The CDR3 DNA is TGTGCCACCACTATAGCGGGGGGGTTCAATGAGCAGTTCTTC.